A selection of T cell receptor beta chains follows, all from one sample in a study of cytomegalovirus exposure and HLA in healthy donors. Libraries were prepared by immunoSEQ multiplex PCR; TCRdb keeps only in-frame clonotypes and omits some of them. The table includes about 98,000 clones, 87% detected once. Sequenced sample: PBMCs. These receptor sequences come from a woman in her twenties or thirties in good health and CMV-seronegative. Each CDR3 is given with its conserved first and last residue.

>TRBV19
CASSIESSSYEQYF
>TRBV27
CASSKDRAKLFF
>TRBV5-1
CASSAGTAREAFF
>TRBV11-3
CASSSGGDTQYF
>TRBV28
CASSWRGSNQPQHF
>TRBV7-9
CASSFRVPGREQFF
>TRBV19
CASRGADSYEQYF
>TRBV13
CASSLSHSRETQYF
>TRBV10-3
CASTYRGPPDTQYF
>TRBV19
CASSIAQVLNTEAFF
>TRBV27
CASSLYLGQGALGYQETQYF
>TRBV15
CATSRGGTTYEQYF
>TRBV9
CASSVATGLGLYGYTF
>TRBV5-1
CASSLELAGDYEQYF
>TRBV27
CASSEGDHSYEQYF
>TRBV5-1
CASSLMTGGFTEAFF
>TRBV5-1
CASSQGTAGNTIYF
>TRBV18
CASSPRTSGEETQYF